This TCR beta chain was profiled in a study of identical twins. Study-level results: Conclusions came from cross-sectional statistical analysis, not from following the same donors. Zero-insertion findings could be partly confounded by invariant cells (MAIT and iNKT cells).

Template switching supplied a universal primer site; unique molecular identifiers were carried on the cDNA. TCRdb reanalysed the 5' RACE reads using MiXCR and keeps one entry per CDR3 protein. The sample gives around 200,000 distinct CDR3 sequences, roughly 10% of which show up once; 5% to 6% is in the top ten. This clonotype was seen a handful of times. The antigen remains undetermined. Trimming removed 6 bases from V and 3 bases from J, with 20 bases in between. CDR3 size: 16 residues. What was sequenced was memory (CD45RO+) T cells sorted from blood. The clonotype originates from a woman between 18 and 30 years old in good health. V is TRBV12-3 or TRBV12-4 and J is TRBJ1-1; D not certain. The CDR3 nucleotides read TGTGCCAGCAGCCGACCCGGACGGATCGCGGACACTGAAGCTTTCTTT. Translating it yields CASSRPGRIADTEAFF.